This T cell receptor (beta chain) was observed in a study of cytomegalovirus exposure and HLA in healthy donors. Broader study findings: In an earlier analysis, about 90% or about 30%: the productive usage of most TCR beta V segments. Reports showed the classifier diagnosing cytomegalovirus status with high specificity and sensitivity.

Amplification used 60 Vbeta primers and 13 Jbeta primers. TCRdb keeps only in-frame clones here, not all; method: immunoSEQ multiplex PCR. The sample holds roughly 190,000 clones, about four fifths seen once. Germline V CDR1 and CDR2: MRHNA, SNTAGT. The CDR3 runs to 15 residues. With V trimmed by 3 bases and J by 3 bases, 3 bases remained unmatched. This clone turned up a few times. The antigen is unknown. The sample contains more than one DNA sequence encoding this CDR3. V gene TRBV6-4 combines with J gene TRBJ2-1, with 9 bases lining up with TRBD2. Sequenced sample: PBMCs. This TCR derives from a girl aged 5 to 17 in good health and CMV-seropositive. In DNA, the CDR3 is TGTGCCAGCAGTGATAGCGGGGGAGGCTACAATGAGCAGTTCTTC. Its protein is CASSDSGGGYNEQFF.